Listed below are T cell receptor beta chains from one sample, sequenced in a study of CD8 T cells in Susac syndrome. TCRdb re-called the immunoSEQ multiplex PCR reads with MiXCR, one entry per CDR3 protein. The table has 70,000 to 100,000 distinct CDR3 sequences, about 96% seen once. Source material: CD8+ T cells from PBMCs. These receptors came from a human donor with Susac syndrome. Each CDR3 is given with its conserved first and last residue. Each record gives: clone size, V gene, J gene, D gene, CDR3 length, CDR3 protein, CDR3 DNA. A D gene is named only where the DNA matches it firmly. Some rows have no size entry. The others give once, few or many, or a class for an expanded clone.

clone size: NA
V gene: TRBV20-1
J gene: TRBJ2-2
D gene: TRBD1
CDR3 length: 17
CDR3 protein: CSARPTADRAVTGELFF
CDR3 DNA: TGCAGTGCTAGACCGACGGCGGACAGGGCGGTCACCGGGGAGCTGTTTTTT

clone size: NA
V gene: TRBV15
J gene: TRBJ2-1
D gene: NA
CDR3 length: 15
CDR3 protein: CATSISGTPGNEQFF
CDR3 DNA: TGTGCCACCAGCATTTCCGGGACACCCGGCAATGAGCAGTTCTTC

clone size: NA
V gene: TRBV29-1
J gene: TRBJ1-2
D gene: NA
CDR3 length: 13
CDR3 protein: CSVDEGGGYGYTF
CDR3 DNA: TGCAGCGTTGATGAAGGGGGAGGATATGGCTACACCTTC

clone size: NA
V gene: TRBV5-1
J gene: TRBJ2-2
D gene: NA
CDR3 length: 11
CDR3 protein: CASNFAGELFF
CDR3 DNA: TGCGCCAGCAACTTCGCCGGGGAGCTGTTTTTT

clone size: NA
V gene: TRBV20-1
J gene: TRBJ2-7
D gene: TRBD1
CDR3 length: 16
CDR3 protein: CSARDLEGRGPFEQYF
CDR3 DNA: TGCAGTGCTAGAGATCTCGAAGGCAGGGGGCCGTTCGAGCAGTACTTC

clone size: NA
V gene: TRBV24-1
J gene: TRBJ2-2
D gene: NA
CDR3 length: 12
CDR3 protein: CATSVDTGELFF
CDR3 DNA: TGTGCCACCAGTGTAGACACCGGGGAGCTGTTTTTT

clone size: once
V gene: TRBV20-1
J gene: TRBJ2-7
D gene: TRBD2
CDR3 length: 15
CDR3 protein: CSAREARELFYEQYF
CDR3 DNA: TGCAGTGCTAGAGAGGCGCGGGAGCTGTTCTACGAGCAGTACTTC

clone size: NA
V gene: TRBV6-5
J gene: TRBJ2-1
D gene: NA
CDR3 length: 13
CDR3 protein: CASSYSTPAEQFF
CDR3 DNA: TGTGCCAGCAGTTACTCGACCCCCGCCGAGCAGTTCTTC

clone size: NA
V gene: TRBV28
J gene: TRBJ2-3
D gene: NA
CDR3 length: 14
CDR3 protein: CASSPGQSTDTQYF
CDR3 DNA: TGTGCCAGCAGTCCTGGACAGTCCACAGATACGCAGTATTTT

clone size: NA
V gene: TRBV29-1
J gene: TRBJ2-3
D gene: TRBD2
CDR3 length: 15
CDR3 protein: CSVGGGREGTDTQYF
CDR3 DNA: TGCAGCGTCGGCGGGGGAAGGGAGGGAACAGATACGCAGTATTTT

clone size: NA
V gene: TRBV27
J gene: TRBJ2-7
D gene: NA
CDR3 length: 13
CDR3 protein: CASRYGGRTEQYF
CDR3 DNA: TGTGCCAGCAGATACGGGGGACGTACCGAGCAGTACTTC

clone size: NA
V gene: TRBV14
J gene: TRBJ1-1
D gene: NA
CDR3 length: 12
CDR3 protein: CASSHGGPKAFF
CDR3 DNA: TGTGCCAGCAGCCACGGCGGGCCTAAAGCTTTCTTT

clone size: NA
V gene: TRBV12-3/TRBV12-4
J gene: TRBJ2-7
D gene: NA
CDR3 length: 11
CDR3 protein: CASSWSYEQYF
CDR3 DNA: TGTGCCAGCAGCTGGTCCTACGAGCAGTACTTC

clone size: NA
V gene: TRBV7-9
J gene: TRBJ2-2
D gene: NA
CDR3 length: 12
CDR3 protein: CASSLRTGELFF
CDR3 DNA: TGTGCCAGCAGCTTGCGTACCGGGGAGCTGTTTTTT

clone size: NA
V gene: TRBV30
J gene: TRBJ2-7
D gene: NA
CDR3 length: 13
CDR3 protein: CAWSVAASYEQYF
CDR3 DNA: TGTGCCTGGAGTGTAGCGGCCTCCTACGAGCAGTACTTC

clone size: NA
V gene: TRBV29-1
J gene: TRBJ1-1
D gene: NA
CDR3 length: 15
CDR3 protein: CSVRTRGGANTEAFF
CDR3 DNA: TGCAGCGTACGAACGAGGGGAGGGGCGAACACTGAAGCTTTCTTT

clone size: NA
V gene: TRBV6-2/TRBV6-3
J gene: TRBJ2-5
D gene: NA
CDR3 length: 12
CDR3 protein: CASSFSQETQYF
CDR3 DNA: TGTGCCAGCAGTTTTAGCCAAGAGACCCAGTACTTC

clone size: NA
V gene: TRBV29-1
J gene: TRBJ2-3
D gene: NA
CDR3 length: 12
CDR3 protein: CSVTRLTDTQYF
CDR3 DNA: TGCAGCGTGACACGCCTAACAGATACGCAGTATTTT

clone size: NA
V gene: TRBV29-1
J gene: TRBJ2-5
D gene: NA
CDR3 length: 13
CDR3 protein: CSARTGQKETQYF
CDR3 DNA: TGCAGCGCTAGAACCGGACAGAAAGAGACCCAGTACTTC

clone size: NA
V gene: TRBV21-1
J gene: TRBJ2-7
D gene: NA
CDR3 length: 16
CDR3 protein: CASSKGYRSSSYEQYF
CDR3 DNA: TGTGCCAGCAGCAAAGGGTACAGGTCGAGCTCCTACGAGCAGTACTTC

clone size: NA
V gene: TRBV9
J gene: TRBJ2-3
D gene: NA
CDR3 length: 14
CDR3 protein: CASSPQFPWDTQYF
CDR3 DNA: TGTGCCAGCAGCCCCCAATTCCCGTGGGATACGCAGTATTTT

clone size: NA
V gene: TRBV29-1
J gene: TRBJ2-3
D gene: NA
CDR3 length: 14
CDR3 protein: CSVEGTVGTDTQYF
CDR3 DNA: TGCAGCGTTGAAGGGACAGTCGGCACAGATACGCAGTATTTT

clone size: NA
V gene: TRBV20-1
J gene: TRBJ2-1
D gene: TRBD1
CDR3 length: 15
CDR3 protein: CSAAPGQGLMDEQFF
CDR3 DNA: TGCAGTGCTGCTCCCGGACAGGGCCTGATGGATGAGCAGTTCTTC

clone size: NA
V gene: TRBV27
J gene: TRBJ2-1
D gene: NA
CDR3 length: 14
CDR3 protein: CASREASVYNEQFF
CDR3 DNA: TGTGCCAGCAGGGAGGCTAGCGTCTACAATGAGCAGTTCTTC

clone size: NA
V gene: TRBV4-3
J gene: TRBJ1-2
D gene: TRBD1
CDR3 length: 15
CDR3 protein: CASSQDRGTAYGYTF
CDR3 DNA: TGCGCCAGCAGCCAAGATCGGGGGACAGCCTATGGCTACACCTTC

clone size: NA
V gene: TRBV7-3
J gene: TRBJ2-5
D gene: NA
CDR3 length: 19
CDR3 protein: CASSLGFWTSIPKGETQYF
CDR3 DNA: TGTGCCAGCAGCTTAGGTTTCTGGACATCTATTCCCAAGGGCGAGACCCAGTACTTC

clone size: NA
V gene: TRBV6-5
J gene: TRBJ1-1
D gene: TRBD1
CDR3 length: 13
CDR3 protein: CASSTGAGTEAFF
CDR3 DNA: TGTGCCAGCAGTACAGGGGCAGGGACTGAAGCTTTCTTT

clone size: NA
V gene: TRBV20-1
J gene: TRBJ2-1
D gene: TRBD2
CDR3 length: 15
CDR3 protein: CSAPGTSGRENEQFF
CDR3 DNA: TGCAGTGCCCCGGGCACTAGCGGGAGGGAAAATGAGCAGTTCTTC

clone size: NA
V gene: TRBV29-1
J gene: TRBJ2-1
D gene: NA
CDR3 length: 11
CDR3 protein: CSAGSYNEQFF
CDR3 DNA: TGCAGCGCTGGAAGCTACAATGAGCAGTTCTTC

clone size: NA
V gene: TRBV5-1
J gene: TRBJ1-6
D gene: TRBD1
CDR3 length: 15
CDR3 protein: CASSFQGAGKSPLHF
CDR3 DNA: TGCGCCAGCAGCTTCCAGGGGGCAGGGAAATCACCCCTCCACTTT

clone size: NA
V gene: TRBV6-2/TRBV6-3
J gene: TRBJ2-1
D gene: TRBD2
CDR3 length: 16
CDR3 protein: CASSNPLAGDVDEQFF
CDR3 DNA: TGTGCCAGCAGTAACCCTCTAGCGGGAGACGTAGATGAGCAGTTCTTC

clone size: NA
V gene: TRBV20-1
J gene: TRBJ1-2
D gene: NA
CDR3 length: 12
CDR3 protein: CSARIKGPGYTF
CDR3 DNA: TGCAGTGCTAGAATCAAAGGGCCCGGCTACACCTTC

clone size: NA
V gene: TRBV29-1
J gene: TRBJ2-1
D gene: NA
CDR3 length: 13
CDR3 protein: CSHSTGVGNEQFF
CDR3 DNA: TGCAGCCATTCGACGGGAGTTGGCAATGAGCAGTTCTTC

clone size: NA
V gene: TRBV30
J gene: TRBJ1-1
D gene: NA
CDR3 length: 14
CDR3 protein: CAWALGGSITEAFF
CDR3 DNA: TGTGCCTGGGCCTTGGGAGGAAGCATAACCGAAGCTTTCTTT

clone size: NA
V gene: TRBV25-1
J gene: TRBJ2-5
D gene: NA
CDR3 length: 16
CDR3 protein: CASSEWGWQGQETQYF
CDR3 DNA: TGTGCCAGCAGTGAATGGGGTTGGCAGGGTCAAGAGACCCAGTACTTC

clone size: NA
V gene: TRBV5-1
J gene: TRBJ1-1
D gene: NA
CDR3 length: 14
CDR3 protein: CASSLGGRFTEAFF
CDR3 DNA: TGCGCCAGCAGCTTGGGGGGCAGGTTCACTGAAGCTTTCTTT

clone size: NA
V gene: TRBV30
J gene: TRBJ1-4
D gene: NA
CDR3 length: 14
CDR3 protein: CAWSGPMGDEKLFF
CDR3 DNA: TGTGCCTGGAGTGGACCCATGGGGGATGAAAAACTGTTTTTT

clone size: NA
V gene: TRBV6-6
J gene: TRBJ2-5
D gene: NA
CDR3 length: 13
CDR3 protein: CAIRRGTQETQYF
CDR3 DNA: TGTGCCATTAGGCGAGGCACCCAAGAGACCCAGTACTTC

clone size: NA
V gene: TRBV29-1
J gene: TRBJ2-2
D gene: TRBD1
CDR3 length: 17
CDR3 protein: CSVAGTGGSRHTGELFF
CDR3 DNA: TGCAGCGTTGCTGGGACAGGGGGCTCAAGGCACACCGGGGAGCTGTTTTTT

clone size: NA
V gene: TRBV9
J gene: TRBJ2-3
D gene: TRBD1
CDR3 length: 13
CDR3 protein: CASSRDSPDTQYF
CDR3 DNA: TGTGCCAGCAGCCGGGACAGCCCAGATACGCAGTATTTT

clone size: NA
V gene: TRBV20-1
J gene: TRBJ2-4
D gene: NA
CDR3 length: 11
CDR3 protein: CSARPGNIQYF
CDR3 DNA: TGCAGTGCTAGACCAGGAAACATTCAGTACTTC

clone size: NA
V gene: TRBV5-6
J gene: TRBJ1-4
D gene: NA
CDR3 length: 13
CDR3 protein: CASSPHSNEKLFF
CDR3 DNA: TGTGCCAGCAGCCCACATTCCAATGAAAAACTGTTTTTT

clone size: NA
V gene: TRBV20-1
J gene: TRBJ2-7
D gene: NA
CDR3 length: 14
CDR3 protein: CSARAGGASYEQYF
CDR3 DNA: TGCAGTGCTAGAGCGGGTGGAGCATCCTACGAGCAGTACTTC

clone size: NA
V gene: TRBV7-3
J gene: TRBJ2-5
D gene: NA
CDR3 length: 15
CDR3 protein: CASSETGARQETQYF
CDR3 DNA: TGTGCCAGCAGCGAGACAGGTGCCCGCCAAGAGACCCAGTACTTC

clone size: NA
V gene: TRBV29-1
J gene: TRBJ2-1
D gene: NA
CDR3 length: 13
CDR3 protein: CSVDGETYNEQFF
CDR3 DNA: TGCAGCGTTGATGGTGAGACCTACAATGAGCAGTTCTTC

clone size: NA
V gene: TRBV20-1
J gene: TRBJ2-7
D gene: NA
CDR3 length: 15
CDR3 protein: CSAQWDWGVSYEQYF
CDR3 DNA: TGCAGTGCGCAGTGGGACTGGGGCGTCTCCTACGAGCAGTACTTC

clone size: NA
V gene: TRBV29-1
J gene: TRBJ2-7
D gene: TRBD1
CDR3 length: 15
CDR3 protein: CSASLRDRGSYEQYF
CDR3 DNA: TGCAGCGCTAGCCTCCGGGACAGGGGCTCCTACGAGCAGTACTTC

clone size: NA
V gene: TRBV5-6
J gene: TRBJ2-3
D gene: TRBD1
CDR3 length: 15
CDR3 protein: CASVSPGGAKDTQYF
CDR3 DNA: TGTGCCAGCGTCTCCCCAGGGGGCGCGAAAGATACGCAGTATTTT

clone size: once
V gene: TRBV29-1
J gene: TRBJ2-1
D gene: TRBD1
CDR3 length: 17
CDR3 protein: CSVEDGIGRGHYNEQFF
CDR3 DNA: TGCAGCGTTGAAGATGGCATAGGCAGGGGGCACTACAATGAGCAGTTCTTC

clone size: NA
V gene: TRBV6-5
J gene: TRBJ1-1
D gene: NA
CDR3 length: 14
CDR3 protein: CASSYSPGNTEAFF
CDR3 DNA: TGTGCCAGCAGTTACTCCCCAGGGAACACTGAAGCTTTCTTT

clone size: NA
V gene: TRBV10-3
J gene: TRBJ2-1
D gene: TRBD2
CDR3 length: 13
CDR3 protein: CAILAGPNNEQFF
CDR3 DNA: TGTGCCATACTAGCGGGACCCAACAATGAGCAGTTCTTC

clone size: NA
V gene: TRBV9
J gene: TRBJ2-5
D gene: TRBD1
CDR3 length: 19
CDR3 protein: CASSGLDRGRVWGQETQYF
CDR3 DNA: TGTGCCAGCAGCGGACTCGACAGGGGGCGCGTTTGGGGGCAAGAGACCCAGTACTTC

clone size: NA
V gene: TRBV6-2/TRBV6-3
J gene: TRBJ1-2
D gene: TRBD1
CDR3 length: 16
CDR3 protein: CASSYSSQGDGYGYTF
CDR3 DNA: TGTGCCAGCAGTTACTCGTCGCAGGGGGACGGCTATGGCTACACCTTC

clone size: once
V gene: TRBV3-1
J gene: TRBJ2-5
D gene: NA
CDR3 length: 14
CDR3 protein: CASSGDGGVETQYF
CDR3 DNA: TGTGCCAGCAGCGGGGACGGCGGAGTAGAGACCCAGTACTTC